This T cell receptor (beta chain) derives from a study of CD8+ T cells in alopecia areata. V gave up 6 bases and J gave up 3 bases, with 15 bases separating them. Germline V gene sequence: CDR1 MDHEN, CDR2 SYDVKM. The CDR3 totals 15 residues. RNA extraction and reverse transcription yielded cDNA as sequencing template. Measured with immunoSEQ multiplex PCR; TCRdb has only the in-frame clones, and not every one. Of under 350,000 clones in the sample, roughly 64% were seen once. Indicated treatment: oral pan-JAK inhibitor, 5-10 mg twice daily. The V call is TRBV28, the J call TRBJ2-4, with a tentative D call TRBD1 (7 bases). The sequence derives from a human donor with alopecia areata. The material was CD4+ T cells sorted from blood, obtained at week 24, from a patient treated with tofacitinib. DNA of the CDR3: TGTGCCAGCAGCTCTTACAGGGGAGGCAAAAACATTCAGTACTTC. As protein: CASSSYRGGKNIQYF.